The TCR beta chain under discussion was sequenced for a study of blood T cell repertoires in COVID-19. On the study more broadly: Acute and convalescent COVID-19 samples came from the United States, Italy and Spain.

CDR3 size: 15 residues. V lost 6 bases to trimming and J lost 2 bases; unmatched junction nucleotides: 7. Germline-derived CDR1 and CDR2 are MDHEN and SYDVKM. In the study's own analysis: Amplified reference gene primers provided the basis for estimating nucleated cell counts. Generated by immunoSEQ multiplex PCR, the TCRdb table keeps only in-frame clones and is missing some. V and J calls and clone size follow that table, whereas D and trimming were derived from the DNA. The repertoire holds 94,000 or so clones, with approximately 82% as singletons. Specimen: peripheral blood. J is TRBJ1-5 and V is TRBV28, with 7 bases fitting TRBD1. This sequence was found in a man in his sixties with acute or convalescent COVID-19. CDR3 protein: CASRIPQGGNQPQHF. The CDR3 DNA reads TGTGCCAGCAGAATTCCCCAGGGGGGCAATCAGCCCCAGCATTTT. The full variable domain, completed using reference TRBV28 and TRBJ1-5, is DVKVTQSSRYLVKRTGEKVFLECVQDMDHENMFWYRQDPGLGLRLIYFSYDVKMKEKGDIPEGYSVSREKKERFSLILESASTNQTSMYLCASRIPQGGNQPQHFGDGTRLSIL.